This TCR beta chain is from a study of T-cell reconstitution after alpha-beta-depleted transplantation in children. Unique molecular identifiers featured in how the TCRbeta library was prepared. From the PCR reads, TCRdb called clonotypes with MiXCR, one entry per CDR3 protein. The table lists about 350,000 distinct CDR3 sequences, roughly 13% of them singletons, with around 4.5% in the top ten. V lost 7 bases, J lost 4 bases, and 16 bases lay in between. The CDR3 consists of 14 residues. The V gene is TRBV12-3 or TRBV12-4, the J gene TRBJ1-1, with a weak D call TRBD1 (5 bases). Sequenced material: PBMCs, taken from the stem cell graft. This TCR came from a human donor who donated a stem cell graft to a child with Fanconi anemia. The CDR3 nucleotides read TGTGCCAGCAAGCGACAGAGTTCGTTCACTGAAGCTTTCTTT. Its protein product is CASKRQSSFTEAFF.